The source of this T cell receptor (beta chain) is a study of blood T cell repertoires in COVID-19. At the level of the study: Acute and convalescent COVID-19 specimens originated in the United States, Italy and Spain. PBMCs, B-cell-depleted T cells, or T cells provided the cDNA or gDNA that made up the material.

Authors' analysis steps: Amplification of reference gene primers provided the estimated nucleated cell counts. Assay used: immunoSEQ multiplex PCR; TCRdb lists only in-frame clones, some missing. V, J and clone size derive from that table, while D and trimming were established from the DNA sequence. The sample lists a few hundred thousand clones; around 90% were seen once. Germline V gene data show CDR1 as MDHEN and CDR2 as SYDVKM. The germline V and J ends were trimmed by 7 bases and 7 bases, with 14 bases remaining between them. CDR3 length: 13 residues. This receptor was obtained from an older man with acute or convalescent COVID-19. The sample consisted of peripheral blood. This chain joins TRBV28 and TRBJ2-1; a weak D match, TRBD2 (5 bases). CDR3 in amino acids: CASTEVFSNEQFF. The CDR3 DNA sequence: TGTGCCAGCACGGAGGTTTTTAGTAATGAGCAGTTCTTC.